This T cell receptor (beta chain) was identified during a study of cytomegalovirus exposure and HLA in healthy donors (dated by TCRdb to the late 2010s). Study-wide context: A later analysis indicated that the 120 or so validation repertoires were generated on the platform also employed for the approximately 700 repertoires of the first cohort. The study aimed to test whether signatures of past pathogen exposure could be identified by cataloging public T cell receptors. In addition to the first cohort of roughly 670 subjects, a separate validation cohort of under 150 different subjects was used. The study combined high-throughput TCR immunosequencing, statistical association of individual TCRs with disease status, and machine learning to predict cytomegalovirus infection status.

Note on this clone: Its antigen is unknown. One base away there is no much larger clone; base qualities are not given.

The donors belonged to the validation cohort of about 120 subjects, which was separate from the roughly 680-subject first cohort. The method behind the library was the immunoSEQ multiplex PCR assay. The original methods were these. A statistical classification framework was developed to diagnose cytomegalovirus status using the catalog of TCR beta chain sequences. Not all clones reach the TCRdb copy of this immuneACCESS table, which keeps in-frame sequences only. Checked studies attribute under half of the gap to unresolved V genes and leave the rest unexplained. The V and J calls and the clone size are those of that table, but D and trimming were determined from the DNA. Across this sample there are about 56,000 clones, with roughly 95% seen only once. The ten biggest clones cover 1% to 1.5% of the sample. Study-wide conclusions, independent of this receptor: All 120 repertoires were used to score co-occurrence in the validation cohort in a later analysis, because that analysis had no HLA typing for the cohort. In the study, 150 to 200 TCR beta chains were listed as associated with cytomegalovirus. In vitro tests confirmed that three of the cytomegalovirus-associated TCR beta chains recognize cytomegalovirus antigens. The classifier was reported to diagnose cytomegalovirus status with high specificity and sensitivity in both the original cohort and the validation cohort. Subsequent analysis determined that TCRs grouped into clusters in the first cohort also showed a tendency toward co-occurrence across the 120 or so validation repertoires, and roughly 94% of cluster scores exceeded 0. It was suggested by the authors that the approach could potentially be generalized to other disease states and immunological phenotypes. While some public TCRs were present in many individuals, most TCR sequences turned up only very rarely across donors.

The sequence came from a woman between 18 and 29 years old in good health and CMV-seronegative. Sequencing was performed on PBMCs.

CDR3 reads: CASTGGSSYNEQFF. The sequence in DNA is TGTGCCAGCACGGGGGGAAGCTCCTACAATGAGCAGTTCTTC. The chain is made from TRBV6-5 and TRBJ2-1; 7 central nucleotides agree with TRBD2. The germline V gene supplies CDR1 MNHEY and CDR2 SVGAGI. From cysteine to phenylalanine, the CDR3 is 14 amino acids long. Solely the CDR3 DNA is kept, with 42 bases framed from the first base. For this chain, trimming is 7 bases at the V end and 0 bases at the J end, and the number of junction bases without a gene match is 3.